The T cell receptor beta chain described here comes from a study of blood T cell repertoires in COVID-19. The overall study: COVID-19 samples, acute and convalescent, were from the United States, Italy and Spain. PBMCs, B-cell-depleted T cells, or T cells were the source of the cDNA or gDNA that made up the material.

How the authors handled the data: Reference gene primers were amplified, and this amplification served to estimate nucleated cell counts. Using immunoSEQ multiplex PCR, the repertoire was profiled, and TCRdb retains in-frame clones only, with some absent. The DNA gave D and trimming, while V, J and clone size come from that table. The sample lists around 100,000 clones, 70% to 85% occurring once. The CDR3 consists of 13 residues. Trimming left V 5 bases short and J 5 bases short, with 12 bases between. Germline V CDR1 and CDR2: SGHNT, YENEEA. This clonotype was obtained from a human donor in a cohort sampled during active COVID-19. Sequenced: peripheral blood. The gene calls are TRBV11-3 and TRBJ2-5, with D possibly TRBD1 on 6 matching bases. CDR3 region: CASSPGTMETQYF. The CDR3 bases are TGTGCCAGCAGCCCTGGGACAATGGAGACCCAGTACTTC.